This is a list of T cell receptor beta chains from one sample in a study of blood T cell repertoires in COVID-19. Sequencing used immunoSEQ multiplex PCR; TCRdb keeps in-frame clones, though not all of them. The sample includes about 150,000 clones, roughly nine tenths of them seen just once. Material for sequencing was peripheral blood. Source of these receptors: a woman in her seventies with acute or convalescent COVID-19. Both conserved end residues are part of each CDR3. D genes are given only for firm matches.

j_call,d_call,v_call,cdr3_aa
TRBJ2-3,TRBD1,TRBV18,CASSPRTGVTDTQYF
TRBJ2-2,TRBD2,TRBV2,CASDRGANTGELFF
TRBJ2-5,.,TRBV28,CASSLLTPRTQYF
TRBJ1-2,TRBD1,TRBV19,CASSIIGDRKVYGYTF
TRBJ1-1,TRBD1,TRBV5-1,CASSSGDRVNTEAFF
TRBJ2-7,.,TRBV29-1,CSVNVGNYEQYF
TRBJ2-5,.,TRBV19,CASSIDQAGTQYF
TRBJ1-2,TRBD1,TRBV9,CASSVGGEQGAIGYTF
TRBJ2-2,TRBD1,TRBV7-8,CASSPRDRDLTGELFF
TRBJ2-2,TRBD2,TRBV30,CAWSGGTRVGELFF
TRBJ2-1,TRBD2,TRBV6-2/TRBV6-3,CASSYSGGMANEQFF
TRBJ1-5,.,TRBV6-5,CASSSSDSNQPQHF
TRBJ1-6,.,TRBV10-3,CAISGTGSSNSPLHF
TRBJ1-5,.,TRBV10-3,CAISGEGNQPQHF
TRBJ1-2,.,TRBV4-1,CASSQDYGRTYGYTF
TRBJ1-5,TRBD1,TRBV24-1,CATSDGTGFQPQHF
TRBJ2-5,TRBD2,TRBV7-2,CASSPRLAGEETQYF
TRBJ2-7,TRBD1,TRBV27,CASSLAGTGHYEQYF
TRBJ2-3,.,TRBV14,CASSLVLTDTQYF
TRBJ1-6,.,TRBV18,CASSPNLDIPRSSPLHF
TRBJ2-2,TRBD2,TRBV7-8,CASSLGTSGDTGELFF
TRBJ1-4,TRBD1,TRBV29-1,CSVPGTVNEKLFF
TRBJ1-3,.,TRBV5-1,CASRVADSGNTIYF
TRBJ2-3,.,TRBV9,CASSVGVEPDTQYF
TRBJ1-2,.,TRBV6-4,CASSEGASSYGYTF
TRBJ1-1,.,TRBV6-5,CASSYGGAGSTEAFF
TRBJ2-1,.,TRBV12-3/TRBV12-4,CASSLRTSNEQFF
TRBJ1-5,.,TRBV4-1,CASSQDAGNQPQHF
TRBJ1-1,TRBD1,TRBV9,CASSDPTGGGYTEAFF
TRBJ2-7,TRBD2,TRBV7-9,CASSLGGIYEQYF
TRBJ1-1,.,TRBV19,CASSTRGDWNTEAFF
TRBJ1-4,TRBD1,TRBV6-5,CASRFSQGANEKLFF
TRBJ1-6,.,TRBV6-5,CASSYSRGQSYSPLHF
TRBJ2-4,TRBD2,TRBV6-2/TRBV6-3,CASSRGLAGSNIQYF
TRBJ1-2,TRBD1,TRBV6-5,CASSYSEGARGYTF
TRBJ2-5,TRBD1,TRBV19,CASTLSGTAVRETQYF
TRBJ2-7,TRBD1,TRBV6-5,CASTRGQGSTYEQYF
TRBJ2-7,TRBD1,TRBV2,CASSRDRESLKYNEQYF
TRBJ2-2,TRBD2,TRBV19,CASSIGTSGITNTGELFF
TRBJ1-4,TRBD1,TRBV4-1,CASSQAGTGVEKLFF
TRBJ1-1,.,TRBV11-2,CASSLDRREGSGGIF
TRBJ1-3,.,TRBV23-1,CASSQGSPGGLFDRVSGNTIYF
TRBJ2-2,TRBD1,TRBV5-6,CASSRMGQSGPGELFF
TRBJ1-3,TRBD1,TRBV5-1,CASSIQGPNSGNTIYF